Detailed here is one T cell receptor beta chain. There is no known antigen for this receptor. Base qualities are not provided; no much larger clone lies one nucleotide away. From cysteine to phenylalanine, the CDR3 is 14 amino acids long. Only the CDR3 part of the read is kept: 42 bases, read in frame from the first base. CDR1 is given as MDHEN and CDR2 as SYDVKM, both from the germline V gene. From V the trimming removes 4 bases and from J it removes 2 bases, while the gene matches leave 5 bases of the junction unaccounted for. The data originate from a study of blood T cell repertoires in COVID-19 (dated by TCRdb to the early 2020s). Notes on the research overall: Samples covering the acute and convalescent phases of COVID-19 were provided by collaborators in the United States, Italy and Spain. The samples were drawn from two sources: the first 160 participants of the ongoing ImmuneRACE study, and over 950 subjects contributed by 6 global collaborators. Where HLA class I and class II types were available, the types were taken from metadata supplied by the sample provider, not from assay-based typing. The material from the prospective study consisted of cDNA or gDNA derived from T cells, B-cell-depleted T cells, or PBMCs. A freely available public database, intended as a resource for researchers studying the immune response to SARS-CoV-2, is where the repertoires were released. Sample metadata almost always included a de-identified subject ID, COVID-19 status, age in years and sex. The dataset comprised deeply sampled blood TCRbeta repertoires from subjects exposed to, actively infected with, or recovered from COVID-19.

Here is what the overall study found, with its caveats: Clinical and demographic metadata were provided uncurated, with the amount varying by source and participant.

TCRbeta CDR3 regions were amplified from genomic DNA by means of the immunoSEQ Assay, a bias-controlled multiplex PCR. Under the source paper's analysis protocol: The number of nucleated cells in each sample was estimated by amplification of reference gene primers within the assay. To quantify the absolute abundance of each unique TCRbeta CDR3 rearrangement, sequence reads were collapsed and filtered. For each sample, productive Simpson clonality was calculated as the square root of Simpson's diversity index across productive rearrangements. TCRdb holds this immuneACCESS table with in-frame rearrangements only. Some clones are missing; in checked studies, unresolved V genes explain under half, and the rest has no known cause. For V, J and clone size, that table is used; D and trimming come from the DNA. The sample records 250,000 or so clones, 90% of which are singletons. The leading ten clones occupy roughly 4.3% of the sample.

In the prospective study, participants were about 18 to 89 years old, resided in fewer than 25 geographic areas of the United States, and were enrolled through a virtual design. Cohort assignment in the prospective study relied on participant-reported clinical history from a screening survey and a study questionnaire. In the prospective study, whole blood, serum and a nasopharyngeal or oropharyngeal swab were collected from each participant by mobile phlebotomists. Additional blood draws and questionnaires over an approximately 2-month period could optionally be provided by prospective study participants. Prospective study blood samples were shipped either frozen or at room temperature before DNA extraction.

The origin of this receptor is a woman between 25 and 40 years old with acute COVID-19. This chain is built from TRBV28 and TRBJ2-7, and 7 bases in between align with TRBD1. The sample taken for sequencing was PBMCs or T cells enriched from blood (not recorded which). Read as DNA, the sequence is TGTGCCAGCAGTTCACCGGGACAGACCTACGAGCAGTACTTC. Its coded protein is CASSSPGQTYEQYF.